This T cell receptor beta chain was identified in a study of CD8 T cell repertoires and HIV-1 epitope variants. The CDR3 has 14 amino acids. Germline CDR1 and CDR2: MNHEY and SMNVEV (reference sequence). Trimming took 1 base from V and 4 from J, leaving 10 bases between them. In its sample, this clone was seen once. Its antigen is unidentified. TCRdb's copy holds only in-frame clones and misses some; the assay was immunoSEQ multiplex PCR. The sample includes about 5,100 clones, approximately 64% of them seen just once. The chain has TRBV27 and TRBJ1-1; a weak D match, TRBD1 (6 bases). This TCR came from a male donor with HIV. What was sequenced was cultured CD8+ T cells derived from PBMCs. This CDR3 is CASSLYRAGTEAFF. The DNA of the CDR3 is TGTGCCAGCAGTTTATACAGGGCTGGCACTGAAGCTTTCTTT.